These 17 T cell receptor beta chains share one sample of origin, sequenced in a study of radiation and T cells in renal cell carcinoma. TCRdb keeps only in-frame clones here, not all; method: immunoSEQ multiplex PCR. The table includes approximately 31,000 clones, around 85% detected once. The time point was: blood 4 weeks post-SBRT, at nephrectomy. Treatment in this sample: 15 Gy SBRT to primary tumor, nephrectomy 4 weeks later. This specimen was blood, taken from a patient whose treatment included radiotherapy and nephrectomy. These receptors all stem from a man in his fifties or sixties with renal cell carcinoma.

DNA for the CDR3: TGTGCCAGCATTTCCGAGCTGAACACCGGGGAGCTGTTTTTT. It codes for CASISELNTGELFF. The chain couples TRBV7-9 to TRBJ2-2; D remains unclear. The V gene's germline CDR1 is SEHNR and CDR2 FQNEAQ (reference sequence). The germline V and J ends were trimmed by 7 bases and 1 base, with 10 bases remaining between them. There are 14 residues in the CDR3.

V usage is TRBV6-5 and J usage is TRBJ2-1, with D possibly TRBD2 on 5 matching bases. Trimming stripped 7 bases from V and 4 bases from J, with 8 bases between. This CDR3 region has 12 residues. Germline CDR1 and CDR2: MNHEY and SVGAGI. The chain's CDR3 is CASTTTYNEQFF. The CDR3 DNA sequence: TGTGCCAGCACGACTACATACAATGAGCAGTTCTTC.

The genes are TRBV7-2 and TRBJ1-4, with TRBD1 matching over 8 bases. CDR3 length: 16 residues. CDR1 is SGHTA, CDR2 FQGNSA, per germline. Trimming removed 2 bases from V and 3 bases from J; junction bases left unmatched: 5. The CDR3 reads CASSLQGAVSNEKLFF. The CDR3 DNA sequence: TGTGCCAGCAGCTTACAGGGGGCCGTCTCTAATGAAAAACTGTTTTTT.

This clone was found once. This chain joins TRBV7-2 and TRBJ2-1; D is possibly TRBD2 (5 bases). Germline assignment: CDR1 SGHTA and CDR2 FQGNSA. The CDR3 is 15 amino acids. The V end was cut by 3 bases, the J end by 5 bases, with 14 bases between. CDR3 nucleotides: TGTGCCAGCAGCTTCGACTACCGTACCAACAATGAGCAGTTCTTC. Translated, it gives CASSFDYRTNNEQFF.

This clone was observed once. CDR3 bases: TGTGCCAGCAGTTACTACGGACTAGCGGGAGGGCCCTCCTACGAGCAGTACTTC. Translation: CASSYYGLAGGPSYEQYF. The rearrangement uses TRBV6-7 and TRBJ2-7, with 15 bases identical to TRBD2. TRBV6-7 is annotated as an ORF whose role is uncertain. The CDR3 is 18 amino acids. With V trimmed by 1 base and J by 0 bases, 4 bases remained unmatched.

V gene TRBV10-3 combines with J gene TRBJ2-7; D may be TRBD2 (5 bases). The germline V and J ends were trimmed by 9 bases and 2 bases, with 20 bases remaining between them. The germline V gene encodes CDR1 ENHRY and CDR2 SYGVKD. The CDR3 is 15 residues long. CDR3 coding DNA: TGTGCCATACAGAAGGGCGGACCCGGGGCCTACGAGCAGTACTTC. Amino acids: CAIQKGGPGAYEQYF.

This clone was detected only a few times. The chain recombines TRBV11-2 with TRBJ1-2; possibly TRBD1 for D (5 bases). This CDR3 spans 13 amino acids. Germline lookup yields CDR1 SGHAT and CDR2 FQNNGV. The ends were cut back, 7 bases at V and 8 bases at J, with 17 bases in the middle. The DNA of the CDR3 is TGTGCCAGCACCAGGACGGGACGCATGGGCTACACCTTC. Protein sequence: CASTRTGRMGYTF.

By frequency in the sample, this clone is medium-sized. The chain is built from TRBV29-1 and TRBJ2-1; the match to TRBD1 covers 7 bases. The CDR3 has 12 residues. Germline CDR1 reads SQVTM; CDR2 reads ANQGSEA. The ends lost 5 bases at V and 7 bases at J; junction bases unmatched: 5. The CDR3 coding sequence is TGCAGCGTTCGACGACAGGGTAATGAGCAGTTCTTC. Protein: CSVRRQGNEQFF.

The table lists this clone with a few counts. The chain has TRBV5-6 and TRBJ1-5; D remains ambiguous. Trimming removed 1 base from V and 4 bases from J, with 9 bases in between. This CDR3 is 14 amino acids long. CDR1 is SGHDT, CDR2 YYEEEE, per germline. The DNA of the CDR3 is TGTGCCAGCAGCTTGCATGGTTTTAATCAGCCCCAGCATTTT. As protein: CASSLHGFNQPQHF.

The chain uses TRBV21-1 and TRBJ1-2. TRBV21-1 is given as a pseudogene. The CDR3 covers 14 residues. The CDR3, as DNA: TGTGCCAGCAGCAACCGATACATAATCGGCCTCTACACCTTC. Residues: CASSNRYIIGLYTF.

The rearrangement uses TRBV30 and TRBJ1-4; D gene unclear. Germline lookup yields CDR1 GTSNPN and CDR2 SVGIG (reference sequence). Trimming shortened V by 0 bases and J by 5 bases, and 22 bases separated the two germline ends. The CDR3 is 18 residues long. The DNA for the CDR3 is TGTGCCTGGAGTGTACGGACTTTTAAAGTTTCTGGAAATGAAAAACTGTTTTTT. Translated: CAWSVRTFKVSGNEKLFF. Full variable domain (rest looked up from reference TRBV30 and TRBJ1-4): SQTIHQWPATLVQPVGSPLSLECTVEGTSNPNLYWYRQAAGRGLQLLFYSVGIGQISSEVPQNLSASRPQDRQFILSSKKLLLSDSGFYLCAWSVRTFKVSGNEKLFFGSGTQLSVL.

This clone was detected a few times. The CDR3 coding sequence is TGTGCCAGTAGTATAGTAACAGGGGCACATCAGCCCCAGCATTTT. It is translated as CASSIVTGAHQPQHF. The J gene is TRBJ1-5, the V gene TRBV19; TRBD1 matches 7 bases. The CDR3 loop spans 15 amino acids. Trimming took 1 base from V and 5 from J; bases not matched to a gene: 5. Looked up from germline, CDR1 is LNHDA and CDR2 is SQIVND (reference sequence).

The J gene is TRBJ2-1, the V gene TRBV9; D is unclear. CDR1 is SGDLS and CDR2 is YYNGEE in the germline V gene. The ends were cut back, 0 bases at V and 4 bases at J, with 2 bases in the middle. The CDR3 sequence is 12 residues long. Here the CDR3 reads CASSVGYNEQFF. In DNA form, the CDR3 reads TGTGCCAGCAGCGTAGGGTACAATGAGCAGTTCTTC.

The chain recombines TRBV5-8 with TRBJ2-7, with 8 bases that match TRBD1. This CDR3 has 11 amino acids. Per the germline V gene, CDR1 is SGHTS and CDR2 is YDEGEE. Trimming at V came to 3 bases and at J to 7 bases, leaving 0 bases not matched to a gene. The CDR3 reads CASSWTGEQYF. In nucleotides, the CDR3 is TGTGCCAGCAGCTGGACAGGGGAGCAGTACTTC.

This chain uses TRBV27 with TRBJ1-5; 8 nucleotides agree with TRBD1. CDR1 and CDR2 from the germline V gene are MNHEY and SMNVEV (reference sequence). The CDR3 runs 14 residues. After removal of 5 bases from V and 10 bases from J, the junction contained 10 bases not matched to a gene. The CDR3 DNA reads as TGTGCCAGCAGTAGGGAGGGGCAGGGGGCACCCCAGCATTTT. Translating it yields CASSREGQGAPQHF.

Only one count was recorded for this clone. This chain joins TRBV5-6 and TRBJ2-3, with TRBD2 matching 13 bases. V dropped 4 bases and J dropped 3; count of bases not matched to a gene: 5. The germline CDR1 and CDR2 sequences are SGHDT and YYEEEE. The CDR3 extends over 16 amino acids. Here the CDR3 reads CASSATSGRGTDTQYF. The CDR3 nucleotides are TGTGCCAGCAGCGCTACTAGCGGGAGGGGTACAGATACGCAGTATTTT.

V usage is TRBV6-5 and J usage is TRBJ2-7; D is undetermined. Between the trimmed V and J ends, which lost 2 bases and 5 bases, there was a span of 19 bases. This CDR3 is 16 amino acids long. Germline values: CDR1 MNHEY, CDR2 SVGAGI. The CDR3 protein is CASSYQSFPSPNEQYF. The CDR3 nucleotides read TGTGCCAGCAGTTACCAGTCTTTCCCCTCTCCTAACGAGCAGTACTTC.